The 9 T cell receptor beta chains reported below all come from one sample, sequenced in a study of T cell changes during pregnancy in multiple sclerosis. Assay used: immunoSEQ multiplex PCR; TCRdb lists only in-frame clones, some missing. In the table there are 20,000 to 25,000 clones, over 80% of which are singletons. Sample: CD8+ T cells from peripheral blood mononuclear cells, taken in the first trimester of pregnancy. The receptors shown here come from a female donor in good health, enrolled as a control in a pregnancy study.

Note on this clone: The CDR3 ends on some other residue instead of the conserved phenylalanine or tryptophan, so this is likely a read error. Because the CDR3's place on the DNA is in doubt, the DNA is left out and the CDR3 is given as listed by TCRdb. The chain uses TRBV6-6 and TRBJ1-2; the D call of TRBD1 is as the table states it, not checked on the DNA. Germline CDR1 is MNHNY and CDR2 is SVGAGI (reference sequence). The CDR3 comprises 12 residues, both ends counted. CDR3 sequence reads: CAVGTGGVGTWP.

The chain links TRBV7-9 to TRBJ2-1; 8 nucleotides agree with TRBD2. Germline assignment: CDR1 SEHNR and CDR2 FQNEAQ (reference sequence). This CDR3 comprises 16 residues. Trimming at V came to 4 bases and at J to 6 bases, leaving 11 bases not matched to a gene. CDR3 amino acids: CASSSEPGLGVNEQFF. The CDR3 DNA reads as TGTGCCAGCAGCTCTGAACCGGGACTAGGCGTCAATGAGCAGTTCTTC.

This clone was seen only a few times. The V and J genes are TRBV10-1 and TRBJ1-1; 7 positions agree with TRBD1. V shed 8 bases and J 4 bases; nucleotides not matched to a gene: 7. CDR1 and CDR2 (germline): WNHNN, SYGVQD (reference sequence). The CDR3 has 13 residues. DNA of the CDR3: TGCGCCAGCCAGACAGGGAAGGGCACTGAAGCTTTCTTT. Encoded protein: CASQTGKGTEAFF.

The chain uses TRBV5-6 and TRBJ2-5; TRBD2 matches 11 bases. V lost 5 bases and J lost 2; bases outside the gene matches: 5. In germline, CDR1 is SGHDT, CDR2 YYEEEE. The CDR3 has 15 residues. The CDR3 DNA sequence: TGTGCCAGCAGACAACTAGCGGGGGTACAAGAGACCCAGTACTTC. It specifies CASRQLAGVQETQYF.

The DNA of the CDR3 is TGCAGCGCCGGACCTCCGCAGGGGAAGGACTATGGCTACACCTTC. It specifies CSAGPPQGKDYGYTF. The genes are TRBV29-1 and TRBJ1-2; D may be TRBD1 (6 bases). The germline V and J ends were trimmed by 7 bases and 3 bases, with 21 bases remaining between them. The CDR3 has 15 amino acids. Germline values: CDR1 SQVTM, CDR2 ANQGSEA.

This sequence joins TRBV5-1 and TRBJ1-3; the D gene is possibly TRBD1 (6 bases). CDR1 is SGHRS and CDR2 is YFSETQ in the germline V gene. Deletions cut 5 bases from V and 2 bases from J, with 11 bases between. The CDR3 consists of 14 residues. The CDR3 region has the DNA TGCGCCAGCAGGCTACAGGGTACTGGAAACACCATATATTTT. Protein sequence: CASRLQGTGNTIYF. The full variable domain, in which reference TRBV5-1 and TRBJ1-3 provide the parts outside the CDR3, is KAGVTQTPRYLIKTRGQQVTLSCSPISGHRSVSWYQQTPGQGLQFLFEYFSETQRNKGNFPGRFSGRQFSNSRSEMNVSTLELGDSALYLCASRLQGTGNTIYFGEGSWLTVV.

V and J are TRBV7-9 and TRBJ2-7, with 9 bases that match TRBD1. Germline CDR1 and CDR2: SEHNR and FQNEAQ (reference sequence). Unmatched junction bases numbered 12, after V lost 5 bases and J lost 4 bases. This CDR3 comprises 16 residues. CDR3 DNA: TGTGCCAGCAGCCTCGGACAGGGGACCTCTGCGTACGAGCAGTACTTC. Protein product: CASSLGQGTSAYEQYF.

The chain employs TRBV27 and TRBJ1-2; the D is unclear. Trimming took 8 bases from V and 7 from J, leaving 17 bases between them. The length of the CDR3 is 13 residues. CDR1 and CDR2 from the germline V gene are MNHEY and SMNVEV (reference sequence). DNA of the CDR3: TGTGCCAGCCGACTCGTTGGGTCGGTTGGCTACACCTTC. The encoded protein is CASRLVGSVGYTF.

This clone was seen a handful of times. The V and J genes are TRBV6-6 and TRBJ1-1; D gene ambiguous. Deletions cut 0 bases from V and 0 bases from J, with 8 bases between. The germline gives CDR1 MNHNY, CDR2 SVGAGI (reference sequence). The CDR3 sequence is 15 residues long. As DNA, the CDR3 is TGTGCCAGCAGTTACTCGCCGGAGCTGAACACTGAAGCTTTCTTT. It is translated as CASSYSPELNTEAFF.